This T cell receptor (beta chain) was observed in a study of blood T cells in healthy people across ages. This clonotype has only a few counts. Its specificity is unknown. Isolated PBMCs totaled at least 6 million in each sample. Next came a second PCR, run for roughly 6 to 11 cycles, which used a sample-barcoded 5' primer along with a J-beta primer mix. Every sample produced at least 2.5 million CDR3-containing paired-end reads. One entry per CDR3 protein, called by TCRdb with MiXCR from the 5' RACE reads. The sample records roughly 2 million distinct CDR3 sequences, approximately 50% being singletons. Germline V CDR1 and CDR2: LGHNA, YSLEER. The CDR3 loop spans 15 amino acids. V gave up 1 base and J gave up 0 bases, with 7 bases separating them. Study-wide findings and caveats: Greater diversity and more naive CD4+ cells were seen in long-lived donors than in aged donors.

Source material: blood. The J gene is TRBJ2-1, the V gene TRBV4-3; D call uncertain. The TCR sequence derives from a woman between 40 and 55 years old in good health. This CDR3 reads CASSQGQLSYNEQFF. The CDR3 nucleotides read TGCGCCAGCAGCCAAGGGCAACTCTCCTACAATGAGCAGTTCTTC.